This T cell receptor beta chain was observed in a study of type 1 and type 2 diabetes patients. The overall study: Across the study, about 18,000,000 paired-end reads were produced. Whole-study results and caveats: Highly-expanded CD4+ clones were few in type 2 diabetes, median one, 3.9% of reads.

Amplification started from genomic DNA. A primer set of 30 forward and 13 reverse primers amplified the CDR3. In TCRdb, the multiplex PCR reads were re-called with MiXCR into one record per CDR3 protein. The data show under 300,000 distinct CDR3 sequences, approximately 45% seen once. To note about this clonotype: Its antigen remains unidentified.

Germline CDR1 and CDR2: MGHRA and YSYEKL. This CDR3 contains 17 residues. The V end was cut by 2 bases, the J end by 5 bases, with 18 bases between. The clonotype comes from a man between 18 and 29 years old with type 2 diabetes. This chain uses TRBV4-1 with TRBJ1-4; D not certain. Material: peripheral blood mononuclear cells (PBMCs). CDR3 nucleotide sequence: TGCGCCAGCAGCCAAAAGTCGGAGGGAGAACCCAATGAAAAACTGTTTTTT. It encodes CASSQKSEGEPNEKLFF.